This TCR beta chain stems from a study of T cells in Graves' hyperthyroidism and ophthalmopathy. This clonotype showed up many times. Its antigen remains unknown. About 10 ml of fresh peripheral blood supplied the PBMCs. General study findings and limits: Most expanded thyroid clonotypes above 0.001 also appeared in blood. A model of 13 V-J pairs discriminated ophthalmopathy from stable hyperthyroidism.

Germline V lookup: CDR1 DFQATT, CDR2 SNEGSKA (reference sequence). V trimming: 6 bases; J trimming: 0 bases; junction bases outside the gene matches: 8. The CDR3 length is 15 residues. What was amplified from RNA transcripts were TCR beta CDR3 regions. HTBI primers were used for first-round RT-PCR of the TCR CDR3. From the multiplex PCR reads, TCRdb called clonotypes with MiXCR, one entry per CDR3 protein. The sample yields a few hundred thousand distinct CDR3 sequences, approximately 15% seen once. The chain joins TRBV20-1 to TRBJ2-3; TRBD1 aligns across 8 bases. The TCR comes from a woman between 18 and 30 years old with Graves' hyperthyroidism. Material: blood. CDR3 coding DNA: TGCAGTGCCTCACCGGGACAGGTTAGCACAGATACGCAGTATTTT. Translated: CSASPGQVSTDTQYF.